This TCR beta chain originates from a study of shared T cell receptors in the human thymus. Sequenced by immunoSEQ multiplex PCR; TCRdb stores in-frame clones only, minus some. The sample includes about 660,000 clones, approximately 88% seen only once; the top ten take 0.0095% to 0.011%. The CDR3 runs to 14 residues. V lost 10 bases, J lost 3 bases, and 5 bases stayed unmatched. This sample was shared with a second study, whose subject was human thymus T cells.

The sequenced material came from thymocytes. The sequence derives from a boy less than two years old with a congenital heart defect. The chain combines TRBV5-3 with TRBJ2-5; TRBD2 agrees at 14 bases. TRBV5-3 is assigned to the ORF class and has an uncertain function. The DNA of the CDR3 is TGTGCCGGCCCGGGACTAGCGGGAGAAGAGACCCAGTACTTC. It specifies CAGPGLAGEETQYF.